This entry lists 20 T cell receptor beta chains sequenced from one sample in a study of T cell changes during pregnancy in multiple sclerosis. The protocol was immunoSEQ multiplex PCR, while the TCRdb copy is restricted to in-frame clones and leaves out a portion. The table has about 100,000 clones, around 94% seen once. The input for sequencing was peripheral blood, taken in the second trimester of pregnancy. The origin of the receptors is a female donor with multiple sclerosis, enrolled in a pregnancy study.

The rearrangement links TRBV14 to TRBJ1-5; no reliable D call. CDR3 length: 16 residues. Trimming removed 0 bases from V and 7 bases from J, with 16 bases in between. Germline V gene data show CDR1 as SGHDN and CDR2 as FVKESK. The CDR3 loop reads CASSQDPRGMGQPQHF. The CDR3 coding sequence is TGTGCCAGCAGCCAAGATCCTCGGGGTATGGGACAGCCCCAGCATTTT. The variable domain in full, completed from reference TRBV14 and TRBJ1-5, reads EAGVTQFPSHSVIEKGQTVTLRCDPISGHDNLYWYRRVMGKEIKFLLHFVKESKQDESGMPNNRFLAERTGGTYSTLKVQPAELEDSGVYFCASSQDPRGMGQPQHFGDGTRLSIL.

The chain recombines TRBV4-1 with TRBJ2-3; TRBD2 is a possible D gene (6 bases). The CDR3 totals 13 residues. V lost 0 bases, J lost 7 bases, and 8 bases lay in between. Germline CDR1 reads MGHRA; CDR2 reads YSYEKL. CDR3 sequence reads: CASSQDGGYTQYF. Here the CDR3 DNA reads TGCGCCAGCAGCCAAGACGGGGGATATACGCAGTATTTT.

The chain couples TRBV5-1 to TRBJ2-5; 8 bases line up with TRBD2. CDR1 is SGHRS and CDR2 is YFSETQ in the germline V gene. The CDR3 loop spans 15 amino acids. Germline trimming cut 3 bases from V and 2 bases from J; bases unmatched to any gene: 6. The CDR3 sequence: CASSWGGGRQETQYF. The CDR3 DNA is TGCGCCAGCAGCTGGGGCGGGGGGCGGCAAGAGACCCAGTACTTC.

This sequence joins TRBV21-1 and TRBJ1-6; the table names TRBD1, a call not compared with the DNA. TRBV21-1 represents a pseudogene. CDR3 length equals 17 residues. The CDR3 nucleotides are TGTGCCAGCAGCAAAGCGGAGGAGCGACAGGGAGATTCACCCCTCCACTTT. Translated, it gives CASSKAEERQGDSPLHF.

The chain employs TRBV6-1 and TRBJ2-3; D might be TRBD2 (6 bases). The CDR3 is 12 residues long. V lost 1 base to trimming and J lost 9 bases, with 8 bases between them. Germline V lookup: CDR1 MNHNS, CDR2 SASEGT. The DNA for the CDR3 is TGTGCCAGCAGTGAAGGGCTAGCGACGCAGTATTTT. It is translated as CASSEGLATQYF.

The chain carries TRBV2 and TRBJ1-1; D call uncertain. V was cut by 6 bases and J by 1 base, with 9 bases left in between. The CDR3 runs 13 residues. Germline CDR1 is SNHLY and CDR2 is FYNNEI. CDR3: CASRDTRNTEAFF. The CDR3 DNA reads TGTGCCAGCAGAGATACTAGGAACACTGAAGCTTTCTTT.

This CDR3 reads CASSSPGGGETQYF. CDR3 bases: TGTGCCAGCAGCTCCCCGGGGGGAGGGGAGACCCAGTACTTC. The J gene is TRBJ2-5, the V gene TRBV11-2; 7 nucleotides agree with TRBD2. After removal of 4 bases from V and 5 bases from J, the junction contained 7 bases not matched to a gene. The CDR3 is 14 residues long. CDR1 is SGHAT, CDR2 FQNNGV, per germline.

The rearrangement joins TRBV15 to TRBJ2-7; a weak D match, TRBD1 (5 bases). Trimming pared 0 bases from V and 5 bases from J, leaving 8 bases between. The CDR3 has 13 residues. CDR1 and CDR2 (germline): LNHNV, YYDKDF (reference sequence). The CDR3 DNA follows: TGTGCCACCAGCAGAGATAGGGGCCACGAGCAGTACTTC. Translation gives CATSRDRGHEQYF.

This chain joins TRBV7-2 and TRBJ2-5; D is possibly TRBD1 (6 bases). CDR1 and CDR2 from the germline V gene are SGHTA and FQGNSA. This CDR3 spans 13 amino acids. Trimming shortened V by 0 bases and J by 5 bases, and 7 bases separated the two germline ends. CDR3: CASSLARGETQYF. CDR3 bases: TGTGCCAGCAGCTTAGCCAGGGGCGAGACCCAGTACTTC.

The chain joins TRBV14 to TRBJ1-2; D is unclear. This CDR3 contains 16 residues. V was pared by 1 base and J by 0 bases, with 12 bases between. The germline V gene encodes CDR1 SGHDN and CDR2 FVKESK. CDR3 bases: TGTGCCAGCAGCCAAGGGAGGACGATTCCTAACTATGGCTACACCTTC. Encoded protein: CASSQGRTIPNYGYTF.

The sample holds a few counts of this clone. This chain uses TRBV4-2 with TRBJ1-1; 9 nucleotides agree with TRBD1. J lost 3 bases, V lost 4 bases, and 9 bases had no gene match. The CDR3 runs 16 residues. The germline V gene encodes CDR1 LGHNA and CDR2 YNFKEQ. Written as DNA, the CDR3 is TGTGCCAGCAGCCGGGATGGGACAGGGACCCACACTGAAGCTTTCTTT. As protein: CASSRDGTGTHTEAFF.

In this sample, this clone turned up once. This chain links TRBV29-1 with TRBJ2-7; D not resolved. The CDR3 consists of 11 residues. The ends were cut back, 4 bases at V and 2 bases at J, with 6 bases in the middle. Germline-derived CDR1 and CDR2 are SQVTM and ANQGSEA. The CDR3 loop is CSVGAAYEQYF. In DNA, the CDR3 is TGCAGCGTTGGGGCAGCCTACGAGCAGTACTTC.

The chain has TRBV6-1 and TRBJ2-1; perhaps TRBD2 as D (5 bases). Germline-derived CDR1 and CDR2 are MNHNS and SASEGT. V was clipped by 10 bases and J by 7 bases, with 17 bases between them. This CDR3 region has 13 residues. CDR3 DNA: TGTGCCACCACGTGGGGAGATTATAATGAGCAGTTCTTC. This encodes CATTWGDYNEQFF.

The V gene is TRBV21-1, the J gene TRBJ1-1. TRBV21-1 is noted as a pseudogene. This CDR3 comprises 13 residues. CDR3 nucleotides: TGTGCCAGCAGCAATTCTATGAACACTGAAGCTTTCTTT. It is translated as CASSNSMNTEAFF.

The chain couples TRBV5-1 to TRBJ1-1, with a possible D match to TRBD1 (5 bases). CDR3 length equals 14 residues. The V gene lost 3 bases and the J gene lost 3 bases, with 12 bases spanning the gap. Germline-derived CDR1 and CDR2 are SGHRS and YFSETQ. The CDR3 here is CASSSLDSHTEAFF. Here the CDR3 DNA reads TGCGCCAGCAGCTCTCTCGACAGCCACACTGAAGCTTTCTTT.

This clone was observed once. The genes are TRBV6-6 and TRBJ1-2, with TRBD1 as a possible D gene (5 bases). Germline values: CDR1 MNHNY, CDR2 SVGAGI (reference sequence). The length of the CDR3 is 14 residues. Trimming pared 6 bases from V and 3 bases from J, leaving 14 bases between. The CDR3 sequence is CASRLGLMDYGYTF. CDR3 nucleotide sequence: TGTGCCAGCAGGTTGGGACTAATGGACTATGGCTACACCTTC.

This rearrangement joins TRBV19 to TRBJ2-7; TRBD1 might be the D (6 bases). CDR1 and CDR2 (germline): LNHDA, SQIVND (reference sequence). The CDR3 runs to 16 residues. V was trimmed by 3 bases and J by 3 bases, leaving 18 bases between them. The CDR3 here is CASSIQDRHPGYEQYF. In DNA form, the CDR3 reads TGTGCCAGTAGTATCCAAGACAGGCATCCTGGCTACGAGCAGTACTTC.

The count of this clone is one. The chain employs TRBV9 and TRBJ1-2, with 9 bases lining up with TRBD1. The trim removed 4 bases at V and 7 bases at J, leaving 11 bases unmatched. The CDR3 covers 15 residues. Germline loops: CDR1 SGDLS, CDR2 YYNGEE. The CDR3 sequence: CASSSPGQGRRGYTF. In DNA form, the CDR3 reads TGTGCCAGCAGCTCCCCGGGACAGGGTCGACGTGGCTACACCTTC.

V is TRBV19 and J is TRBJ1-2; D is perhaps TRBD1 (6 bases). This CDR3 spans 13 amino acids. The V gene lost 7 bases and the J gene lost 8 bases, with 17 bases spanning the gap. In germline, CDR1 is LNHDA, CDR2 SQIVND (reference sequence). This CDR3 reads CASTPDRMRGYTF. Written as DNA, the CDR3 is TGTGCCAGTACCCCAGACAGGATGAGGGGCTACACCTTC.

The chain links TRBV27 to TRBJ1-2; 10 bases agree with TRBD1. CDR1 and CDR2 from the germline V gene are MNHEY and SMNVEV (reference sequence). The CDR3 is 17 residues long. V gave up 2 bases and J gave up 7 bases; unmatched junction bases: 13. The CDR3 nucleotides read TGTGCCAGCAGTTTACTATTCTCGGACAGGGGGTATCGTGGCTACACCTTC. It yields the protein CASSLLFSDRGYRGYTF.